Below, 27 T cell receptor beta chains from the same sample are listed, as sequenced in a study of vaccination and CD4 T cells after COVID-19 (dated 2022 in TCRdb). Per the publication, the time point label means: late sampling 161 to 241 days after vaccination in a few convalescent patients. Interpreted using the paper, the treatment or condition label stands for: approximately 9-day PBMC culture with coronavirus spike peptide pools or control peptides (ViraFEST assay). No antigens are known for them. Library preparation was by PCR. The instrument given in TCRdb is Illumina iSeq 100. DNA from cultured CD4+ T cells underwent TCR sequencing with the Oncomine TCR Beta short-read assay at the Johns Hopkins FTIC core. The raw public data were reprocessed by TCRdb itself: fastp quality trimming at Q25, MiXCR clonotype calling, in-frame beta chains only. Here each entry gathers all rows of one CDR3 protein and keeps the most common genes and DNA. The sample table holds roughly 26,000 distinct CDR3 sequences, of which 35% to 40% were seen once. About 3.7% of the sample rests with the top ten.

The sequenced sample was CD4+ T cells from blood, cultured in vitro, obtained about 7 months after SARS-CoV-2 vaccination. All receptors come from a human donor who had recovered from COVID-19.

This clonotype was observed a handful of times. CDR3 bases: TGTGCCAGCAAGGGGGACACTGAAGCTTTCTTT. The encoded protein is CASKGDTEAFF. This chain joins TRBV2 and TRBJ1-1, with D tentatively TRBD1 (6 bases). In germline, CDR1 is SNHLY, CDR2 FYNNEI. This CDR3 has 11 residues. The germline V and J ends were trimmed by 7 bases and 3 bases, with 6 bases remaining between them.

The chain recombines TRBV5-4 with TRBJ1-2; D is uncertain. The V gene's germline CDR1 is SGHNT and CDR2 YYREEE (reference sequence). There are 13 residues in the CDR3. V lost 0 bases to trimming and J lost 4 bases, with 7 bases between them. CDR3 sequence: CASSLAGGYGYTF. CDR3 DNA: TGTGCCAGCAGCTTGGCAGGAGGCTATGGCTACACCTTC.

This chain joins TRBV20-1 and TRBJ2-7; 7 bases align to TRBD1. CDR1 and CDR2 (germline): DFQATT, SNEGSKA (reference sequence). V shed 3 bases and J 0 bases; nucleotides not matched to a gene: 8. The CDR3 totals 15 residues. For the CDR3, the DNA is TGCAGTGCTAGTACCGGACAGGAAATCTCCTACGAGCAGTACTTC. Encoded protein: CSASTGQEISYEQYF.

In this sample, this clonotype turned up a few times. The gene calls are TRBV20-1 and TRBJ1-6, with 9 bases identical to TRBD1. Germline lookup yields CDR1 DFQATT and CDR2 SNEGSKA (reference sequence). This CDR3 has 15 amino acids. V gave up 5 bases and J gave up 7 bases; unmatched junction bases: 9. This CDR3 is CSAQRRQGDNSPLHF. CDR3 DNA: TGCAGTGCTCAAAGAAGACAGGGGGACAATTCACCCCTCCACTTT.

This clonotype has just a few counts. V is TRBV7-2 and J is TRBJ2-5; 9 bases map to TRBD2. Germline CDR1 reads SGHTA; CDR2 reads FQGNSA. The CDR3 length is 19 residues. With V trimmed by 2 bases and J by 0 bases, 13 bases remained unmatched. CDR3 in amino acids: CASSLFIRSGTSHQETQYF. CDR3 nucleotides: TGTGCCAGCAGCTTATTTATCCGCTCCGGGACTAGCCACCAAGAGACCCAGTACTTC.

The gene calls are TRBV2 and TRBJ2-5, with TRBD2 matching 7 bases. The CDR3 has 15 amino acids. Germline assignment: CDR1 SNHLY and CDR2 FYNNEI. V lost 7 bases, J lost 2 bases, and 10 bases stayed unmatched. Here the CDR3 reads CASIVAAGAQETQYF. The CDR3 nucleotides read TGTGCCAGCATTGTTGCGGCGGGAGCGCAAGAGACCCAGTACTTC.

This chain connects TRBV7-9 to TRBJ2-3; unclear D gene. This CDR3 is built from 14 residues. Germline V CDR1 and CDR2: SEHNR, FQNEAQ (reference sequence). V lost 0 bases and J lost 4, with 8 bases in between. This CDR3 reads CASSLAGRADTQYF. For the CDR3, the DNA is TGTGCCAGCAGCTTAGCGGGAAGGGCAGATACGCAGTATTTT.

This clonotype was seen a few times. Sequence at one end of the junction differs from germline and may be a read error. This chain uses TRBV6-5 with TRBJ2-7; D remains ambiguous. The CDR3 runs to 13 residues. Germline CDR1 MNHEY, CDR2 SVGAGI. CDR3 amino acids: CASTYAVWSEQYF. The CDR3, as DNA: TGTGCCAGCACTTACGCCGTGTGGAGCGAGCAGTACTTC.

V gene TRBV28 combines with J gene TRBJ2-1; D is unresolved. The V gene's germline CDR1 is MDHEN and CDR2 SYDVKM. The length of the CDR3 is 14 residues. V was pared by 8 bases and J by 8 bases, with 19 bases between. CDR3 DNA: TGTGCCAGCGGAGCTGGATATGATGGCGATGAGCAGTTCTTC. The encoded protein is CASGAGYDGDEQFF.

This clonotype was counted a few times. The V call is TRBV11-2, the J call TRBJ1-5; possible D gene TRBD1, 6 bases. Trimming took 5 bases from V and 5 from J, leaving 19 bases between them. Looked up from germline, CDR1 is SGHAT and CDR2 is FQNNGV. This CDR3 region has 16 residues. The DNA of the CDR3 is TGTGCCAGCAGCCCCTCCGGGGGGGGGCCTCATCAGCCCCAGCATTTT. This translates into CASSPSGGGPHQPQHF.

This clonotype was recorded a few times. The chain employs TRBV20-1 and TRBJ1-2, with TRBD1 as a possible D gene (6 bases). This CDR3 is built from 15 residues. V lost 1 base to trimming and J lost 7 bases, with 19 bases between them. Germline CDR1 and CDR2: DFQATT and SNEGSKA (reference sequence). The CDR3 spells CSARALGREGGGYTF. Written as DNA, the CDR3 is TGCAGTGCTAGAGCCCTTGGGAGGGAGGGGGGTGGCTACACCTTC.

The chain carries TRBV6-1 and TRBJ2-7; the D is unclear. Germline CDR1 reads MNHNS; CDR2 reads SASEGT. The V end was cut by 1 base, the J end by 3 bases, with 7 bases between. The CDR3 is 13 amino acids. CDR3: CASSEVAYYEQYF. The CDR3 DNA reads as TGTGCCAGCAGTGAAGTGGCTTACTACGAGCAGTACTTC.

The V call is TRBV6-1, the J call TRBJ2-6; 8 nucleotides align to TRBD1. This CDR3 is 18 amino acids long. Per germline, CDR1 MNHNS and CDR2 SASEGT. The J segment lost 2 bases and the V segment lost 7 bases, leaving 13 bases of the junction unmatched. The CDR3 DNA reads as TGTGCCAGCACGGGGCAGGGGGCCCCATCAGCTGGGGCCAACGTCCTGACTTTC. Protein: CASTGQGAPSAGANVLTF.

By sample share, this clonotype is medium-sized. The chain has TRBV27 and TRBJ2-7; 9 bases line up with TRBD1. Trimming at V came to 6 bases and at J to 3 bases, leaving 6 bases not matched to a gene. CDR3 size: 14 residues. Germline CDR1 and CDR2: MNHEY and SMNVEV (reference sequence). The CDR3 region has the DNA TGTGCCAGCAGCCTTACAGGGGGCCGCTACGAGCAGTACTTC. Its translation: CASSLTGGRYEQYF.

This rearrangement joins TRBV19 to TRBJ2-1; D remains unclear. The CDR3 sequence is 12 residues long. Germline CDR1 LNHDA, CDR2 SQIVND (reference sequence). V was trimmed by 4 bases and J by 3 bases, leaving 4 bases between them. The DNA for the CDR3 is TGTGCCAGTAGTAGGATCTACAATGAGCAGTTCTTC. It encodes CASSRIYNEQFF. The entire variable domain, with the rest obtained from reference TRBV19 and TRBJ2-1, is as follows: DGGITQSPKYLFRKEGQNVTLSCEQNLNHDAMYWYRQDPGQGLRLIYYSQIVNDFQKGDIAEGYSVSREKKESFPLTVTSAQKNPTAFYLCASSRIYNEQFFGPGTRLTVL.

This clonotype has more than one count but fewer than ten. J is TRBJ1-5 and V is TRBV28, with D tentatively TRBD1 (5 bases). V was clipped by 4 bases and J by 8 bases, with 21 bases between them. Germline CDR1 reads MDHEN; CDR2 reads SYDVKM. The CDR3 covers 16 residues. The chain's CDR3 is CASSSPWGTGREPQHF. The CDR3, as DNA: TGTGCCAGCAGTTCCCCCTGGGGGACTGGCAGGGAGCCCCAGCATTTT.

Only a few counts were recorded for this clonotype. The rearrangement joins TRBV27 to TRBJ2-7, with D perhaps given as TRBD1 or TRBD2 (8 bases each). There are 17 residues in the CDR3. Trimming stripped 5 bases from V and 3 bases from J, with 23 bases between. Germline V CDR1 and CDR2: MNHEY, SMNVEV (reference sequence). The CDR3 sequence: CASSRTGIGTRLYEQYF. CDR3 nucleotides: TGTGCCAGCAGTCGGACAGGGATCGGGACTAGGCTCTACGAGCAGTACTTC.

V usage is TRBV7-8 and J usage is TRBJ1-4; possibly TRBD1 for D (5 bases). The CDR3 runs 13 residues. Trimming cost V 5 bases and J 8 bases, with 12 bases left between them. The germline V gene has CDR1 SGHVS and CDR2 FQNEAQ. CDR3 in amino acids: CASSGRVGEKLFF. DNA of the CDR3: TGTGCCAGCAGCGGCAGGGTCGGGGAAAAACTGTTTTTT.

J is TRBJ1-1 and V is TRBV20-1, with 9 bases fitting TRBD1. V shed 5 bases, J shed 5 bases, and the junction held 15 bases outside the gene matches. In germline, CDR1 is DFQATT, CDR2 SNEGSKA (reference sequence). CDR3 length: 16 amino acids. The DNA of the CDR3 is TGCAGTGCTGCCCGGGACAGGGCAAATCTGGGAACTGAAGCTTTCTTT. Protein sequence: CSAARDRANLGTEAFF.

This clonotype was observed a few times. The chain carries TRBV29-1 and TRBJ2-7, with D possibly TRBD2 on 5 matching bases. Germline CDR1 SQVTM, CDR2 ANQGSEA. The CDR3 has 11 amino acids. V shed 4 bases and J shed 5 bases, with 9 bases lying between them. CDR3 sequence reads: CSVGRGNEQYF. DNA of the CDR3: TGCAGCGTTGGTCGGGGTAACGAGCAGTACTTC.

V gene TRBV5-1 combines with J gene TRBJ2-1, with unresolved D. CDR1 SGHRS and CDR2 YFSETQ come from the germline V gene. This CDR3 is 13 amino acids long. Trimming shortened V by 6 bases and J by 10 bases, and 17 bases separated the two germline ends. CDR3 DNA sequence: TGCGCCAGCACACGAAGCGAGGCACGGGAGCAGTTCTTC. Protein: CASTRSEAREQFF.

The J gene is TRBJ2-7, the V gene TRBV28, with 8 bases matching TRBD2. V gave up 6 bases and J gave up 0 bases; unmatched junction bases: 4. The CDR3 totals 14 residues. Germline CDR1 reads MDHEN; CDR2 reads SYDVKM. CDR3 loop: CASRMSGSSYEQYF. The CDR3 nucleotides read TGTGCCAGCAGAATGAGCGGGAGCTCCTACGAGCAGTACTTC.

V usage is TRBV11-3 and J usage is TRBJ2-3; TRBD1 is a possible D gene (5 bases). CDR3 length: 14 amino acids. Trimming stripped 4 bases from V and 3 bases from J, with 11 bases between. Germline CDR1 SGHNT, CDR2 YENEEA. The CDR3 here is CASSSGRTTDTQYF. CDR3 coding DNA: TGTGCCAGCAGCTCTGGACGGACAACAGATACGCAGTATTTT.

DNA of the CDR3: TGCAGTGCTAGAGATCCGGCGGTAGTCCCAGATACGCAGTATTTT. Its translation: CSARDPAVVPDTQYF. This chain joins TRBV20-1 and TRBJ2-3, with no clear D. Germline CDR1 is DFQATT and CDR2 is SNEGSKA (reference sequence). The CDR3 has 15 amino acids. The V end was cut by 0 bases, the J end by 4 bases, with 14 bases between.

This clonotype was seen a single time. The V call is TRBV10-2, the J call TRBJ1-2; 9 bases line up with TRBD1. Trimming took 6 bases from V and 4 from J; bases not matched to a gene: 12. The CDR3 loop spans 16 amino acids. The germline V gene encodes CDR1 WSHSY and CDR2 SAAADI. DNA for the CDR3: TGCGCCAGCAGGGAATCGGGACAGGGACTTTCCTATGGCTACACCTTC. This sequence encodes CASRESGQGLSYGYTF.

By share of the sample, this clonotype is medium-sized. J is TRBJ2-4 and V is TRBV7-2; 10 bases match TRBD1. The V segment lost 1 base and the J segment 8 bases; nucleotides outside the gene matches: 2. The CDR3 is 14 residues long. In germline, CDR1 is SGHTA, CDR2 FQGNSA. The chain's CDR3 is CASSLGQGADIQYF. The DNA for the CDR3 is TGTGCCAGCAGCTTAGGACAGGGGGCGGACATTCAGTACTTC.

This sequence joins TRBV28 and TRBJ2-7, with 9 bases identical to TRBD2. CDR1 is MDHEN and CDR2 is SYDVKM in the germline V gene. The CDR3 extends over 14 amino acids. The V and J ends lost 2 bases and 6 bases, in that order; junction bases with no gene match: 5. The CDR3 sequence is CASSLPSGIGEQYF. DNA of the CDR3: TGTGCCAGCAGTTTACCTAGCGGGATAGGCGAGCAGTACTTC.